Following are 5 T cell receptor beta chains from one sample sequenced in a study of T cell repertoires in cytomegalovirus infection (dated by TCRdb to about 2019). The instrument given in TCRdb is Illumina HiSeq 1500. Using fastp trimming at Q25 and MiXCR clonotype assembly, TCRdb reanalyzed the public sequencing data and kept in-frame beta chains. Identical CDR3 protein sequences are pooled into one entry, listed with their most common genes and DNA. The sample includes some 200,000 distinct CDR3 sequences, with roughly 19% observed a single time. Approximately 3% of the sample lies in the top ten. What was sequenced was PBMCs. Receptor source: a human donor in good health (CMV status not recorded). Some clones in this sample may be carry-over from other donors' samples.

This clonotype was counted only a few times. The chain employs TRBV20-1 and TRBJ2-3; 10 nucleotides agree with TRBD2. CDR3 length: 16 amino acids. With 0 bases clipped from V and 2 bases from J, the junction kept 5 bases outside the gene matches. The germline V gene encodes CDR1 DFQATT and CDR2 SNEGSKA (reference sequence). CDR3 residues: CSARDLAGGLTDTQYF. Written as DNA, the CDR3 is TGCAGTGCTAGAGATTTAGCGGGGGGACTCACAGATACGCAGTATTTT.

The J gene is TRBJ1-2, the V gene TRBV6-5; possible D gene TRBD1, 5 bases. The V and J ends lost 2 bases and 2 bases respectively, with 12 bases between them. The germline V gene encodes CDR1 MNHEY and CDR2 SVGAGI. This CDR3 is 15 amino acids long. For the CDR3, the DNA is TGTGCCAGCAGTTACCAGGGTTCAGGAAACTATGGCTACACCTTC. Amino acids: CASSYQGSGNYGYTF.

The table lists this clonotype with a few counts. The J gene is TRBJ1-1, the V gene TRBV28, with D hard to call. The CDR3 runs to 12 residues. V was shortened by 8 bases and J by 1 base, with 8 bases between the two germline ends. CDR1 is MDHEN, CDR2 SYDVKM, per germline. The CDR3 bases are TGTGCCAGCTGTATTTGGAACACTGAAGCTTTCTTT. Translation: CASCIWNTEAFF.

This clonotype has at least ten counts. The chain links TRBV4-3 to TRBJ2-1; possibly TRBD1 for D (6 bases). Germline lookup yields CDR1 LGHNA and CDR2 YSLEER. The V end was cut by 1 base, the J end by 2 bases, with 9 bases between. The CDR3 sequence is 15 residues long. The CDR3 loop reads CASSQAGVAYNEQFF. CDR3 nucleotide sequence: TGCGCCAGCAGCCAAGCAGGGGTCGCCTACAATGAGCAGTTCTTC.

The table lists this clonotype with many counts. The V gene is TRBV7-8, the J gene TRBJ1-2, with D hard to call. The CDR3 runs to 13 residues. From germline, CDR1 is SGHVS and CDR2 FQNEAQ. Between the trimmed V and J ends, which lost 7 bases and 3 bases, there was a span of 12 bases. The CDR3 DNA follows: TGTGCCAGCACCATCTCGTTGGACTATGGCTACACCTTC. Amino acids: CASTISLDYGYTF.